The following is a T cell receptor (beta chain) sequence with its context. Time point specified: peripheral blood 6 weeks after treatment start. Here immunoSEQ multiplex PCR was the method, and the copy in TCRdb shows in-frame clones only, minus some. The sample lists about 51,000 clones, more than 75% occurring once. The sample belongs to a study of PD-L1 blockade in urothelial cancer. At the level of the study: Patients initiated atezolizumab in about 2014 at 1,200 mg intravenously every 3 weeks. Prior chemotherapy ranged from 0 to 3 regimens per patient. It was at 3 weeks (second dose) and 6 weeks after treatment start that blood was analyzed. Each blood sample yielded a median of about 130,000 T cells.

The germline V gene has CDR1 LNHNV and CDR2 YYDKDF (reference sequence). The V and J ends lost 0 bases and 6 bases, in that order; junction bases with no gene match: 5. This CDR3 is 15 amino acids long. The receptor comes from a man aged 60-69 years with urothelial cancer. The material sequenced was PBMCs, taken around atezolizumab (anti-PD-L1) treatment. The chain employs TRBV15 and TRBJ2-3, with 8 bases lining up with TRBD2. The CDR3 region has the DNA TGTGCCACCAGCAGAGATCTTGCTAGCGGGGATACGCAGTATTTT. Encoded protein: CATSRDLASGDTQYF.